A single sample is the source of the 19 T cell receptor beta chains below, sequenced in a study of shared clonotypes between healthy human individuals. Clones were read by immunoSEQ multiplex PCR, and TCRdb kept only the in-frame ones, dropping some. This sample yields roughly 1.5 million clones, of which 95% to 99% are seen a single time; less than 0.55% belongs to the top ten. Sequenced input: naive CD4+ T cells sorted from blood. Regarding subset: CD45RA+ positively selected. The receptor source for this set is a man between 25 and 39 years old in good health.

This chain links TRBV25-1 with TRBJ2-5; the D is unclear. V was clipped by 0 bases and J by 6 bases, with 5 bases between them. This CDR3 contains 12 residues. CDR1 and CDR2 from the germline V gene are MGHDK and SYGVNS. The chain's CDR3 is CASSEYEQTQYF. CDR3 coding DNA: TGTGCCAGCAGTGAATATGAGCAGACCCAGTACTTC.

The chain joins TRBV18 to TRBJ1-1; the D gene is possibly TRBD1 (5 bases). Looked up from germline, CDR1 is KGHSH and CDR2 is LQKENI. The CDR3 consists of 13 residues. Trimming removed 5 bases from V and 5 bases from J, with 12 bases in between. The DNA for the CDR3 is TGTGCCAGCTCATCCCTGTCAGGGACTGAAGCTTTCTTT. It translates to CASSSLSGTEAFF.

V is TRBV5-4 and J is TRBJ2-1; 8 bases fit TRBD2. Germline V gives CDR1 SGHNT, CDR2 YYREEE (reference sequence). The V segment lost 0 bases and the J segment 4 bases; nucleotides outside the gene matches: 6. CDR3 length: 16 amino acids. CDR3 protein: CASSLAGTRSYNEQFF. The CDR3 nucleotides are TGTGCCAGCAGCTTGGCCGGGACTAGAAGTTACAATGAGCAGTTCTTC.

The gene calls are TRBV11-2 and TRBJ1-2; D unclear. The CDR3 length is 14 residues. V was shortened by 4 bases and J by 7 bases, with 16 bases between the two germline ends. Germline CDR1 reads SGHAT; CDR2 reads FQNNGV. The CDR3: CASSWTSGKGGYTF. The CDR3 DNA follows: TGTGCCAGCAGCTGGACGAGCGGGAAGGGTGGCTACACCTTC.

The chain uses TRBV14 and TRBJ2-3; the D gene is possibly TRBD1 (6 bases). The CDR3 is 15 residues long. Deletions cut 1 base from V and 2 bases from J, with 10 bases between. Germline values: CDR1 SGHDN, CDR2 FVKESK. CDR3 nucleotides: TGTGCCAGCAGCCAAGTCGGACAGCTCACAGATACGCAGTATTTT. Translation: CASSQVGQLTDTQYF.

This chain uses TRBV28 with TRBJ2-1, with 10 bases aligning to TRBD2. The CDR3 sequence is 16 residues long. V was pared by 4 bases and J by 8 bases, with 11 bases of the junction left unmatched. The germline V gene has CDR1 MDHEN and CDR2 SYDVKM. The DNA of the CDR3 is TGTGCCAGCAGTTCCTTTAGGGCTAGCGGGAGTCATGAGCAGTTCTTC. Protein: CASSSFRASGSHEQFF.

Note on this clone: Within the sample, other DNA sequences also encode this same CDR3. The chain links TRBV6-5 to TRBJ1-1; D is unclear. Trimming took 2 bases from V and 8 from J, leaving 6 bases between them. The CDR3 length is 11 residues. The germline V gene encodes CDR1 MNHEY and CDR2 SVGAGI. CDR3 bases: TGTGCCAGCAGTTACGGTACAGAAGCTTTCTTT. Translating gives CASSYGTEAFF.

This chain links TRBV19 with TRBJ1-5; tentative D call: TRBD1 (6 bases). V gave up 7 bases and J gave up 0 bases, with 16 bases separating them. This CDR3 comprises 16 residues. From germline, CDR1 is LNHDA and CDR2 SQIVND (reference sequence). The CDR3 sequence: CASTPTRGGSNQPQHF. Here the CDR3 DNA reads TGTGCCAGTACCCCGACGAGAGGGGGTAGCAATCAGCCCCAGCATTTT.

J is TRBJ2-2 and V is TRBV18; D not certain. V was pared by 2 bases and J by 2 bases, with 12 bases between. The CDR3 contains 16 residues. Per germline, CDR1 KGHSH and CDR2 LQKENI. The CDR3 region has the DNA TGTGCCAGCTCACCATGGTCCAGGAAAAACACCGGGGAGCTGTTTTTT. It is translated as CASSPWSRKNTGELFF. Complete variable domain (other parts from reference TRBV18 and TRBJ2-2): NAGVMQNPRHLVRRRGQEARLRCSPMKGHSHVYWYRQLPEEGLKFMVYLQKENIIDESGMPKERFSAEFPKEGPSILRIQQVVRGDSAAYFCASSPWSRKNTGELFFGEGSRLTVL.

The rearrangement uses TRBV6-5 and TRBJ1-1; D is perhaps TRBD1 (5 bases). This CDR3 region has 13 residues. Germline V gene lookup returns CDR1 MNHEY and CDR2 SVGAGI. The ends were cut back, 5 bases at V and 6 bases at J, with 13 bases in the middle. The DNA of the CDR3 is TGTGCCAGCAGTCTCCACTGGGGGTCTGAAGCTTTCTTT. It encodes CASSLHWGSEAFF.

V and J are TRBV27 and TRBJ2-3; TRBD2 aligns across 9 bases. Germline V gene data show CDR1 as MNHEY and CDR2 as SMNVEV (reference sequence). This CDR3 comprises 18 residues. V lost 0 bases to trimming and J lost 6 bases; unmatched junction nucleotides: 13. CDR3 in DNA: TGTGCCAGCAGTTTATCTATAGCGGGAGCACCCCTGGGGGATACGCAGTATTTT. Amino acids: CASSLSIAGAPLGDTQYF.

This chain links TRBV5-4 with TRBJ2-7; no clear D. Trimming took off 4 bases at V and 0 bases at J, with 8 bases between the two ends. Germline V lookup: CDR1 SGHNT, CDR2 YYREEE (reference sequence). The CDR3 loop spans 13 amino acids. CDR3 coding DNA: TGTGCCAGCAGCCCGGCTAGCTCCTACGAGCAGTACTTC. Translating it yields CASSPASSYEQYF.

The sample holds one count of this clone. V is TRBV4-3 and J is TRBJ2-5, with D perhaps being TRBD1 or TRBD2 (6 bases each). Per germline, CDR1 LGHNA and CDR2 YSLEER. The germline V and J ends were trimmed by 1 base and 7 bases, with 13 bases remaining between them. The CDR3 has 14 residues. CDR3 region: CASSQATRGATQYF. Here the CDR3 DNA reads TGCGCCAGCAGCCAAGCGACTAGGGGGGCGACCCAGTACTTC.

The table lists this clone with a count of one. This chain uses TRBV11-2 with TRBJ2-5; D remains unclear. This CDR3 contains 14 residues. Germline assignment: CDR1 SGHAT and CDR2 FQNNGV. Trimming pared 5 bases from V and 5 bases from J, leaving 15 bases between. The CDR3 DNA reads TGTGCCAGCAGCCCGTCTGGGTTTGGGGAGACCCAGTACTTC. Translated: CASSPSGFGETQYF. The variable domain in full, with the rest retrieved from reference TRBV11-2 and TRBJ2-5, is EAGVAQSPRYKIIEKRQSVAFWCNPISGHATLYWYQQILGQGPKLLIQFQNNGVVDDSQLPKDRFSAERLKGVDSTLKIQPAKLEDSAVYLCASSPSGFGETQYFGPGTRLLVL.

This chain links TRBV5-4 with TRBJ2-7; 9 bases agree with TRBD1. The CDR3 length is 15 residues. The V and J ends lost 3 bases and 0 bases, in that order; junction bases with no gene match: 4. Germline V gives CDR1 SGHNT, CDR2 YYREEE (reference sequence). The DNA for the CDR3 is TGTGCCAGCAGCTCAAAGGGACAGGGCTCCTACGAGCAGTACTTC. Encoded protein: CASSSKGQGSYEQYF.

The chain has TRBV29-1 and TRBJ2-1; D gene ambiguous. This CDR3 has 11 residues. The V and J ends lost 4 bases and 6 bases respectively, with 7 bases between them. CDR1 is SQVTM, CDR2 ANQGSEA, per germline. The CDR3 region is CSVAPANEQFF. As DNA, the CDR3 is TGCAGCGTTGCCCCAGCCAATGAGCAGTTCTTC.

For the CDR3, the DNA is TGTGCCAGCAGCTCGACAGGGGTCCCCAATCAGCCCCAGCATTTT. It is translated as CASSSTGVPNQPQHF. The chain joins TRBV5-6 to TRBJ1-5, with 8 nucleotides matching TRBD1. V dropped 3 bases and J dropped 3; count of bases not matched to a gene: 5. CDR3 size: 15 residues. The V gene's germline CDR1 is SGHDT and CDR2 YYEEEE.

The CDR3 sequence is CSAQTEPPSEQYF. The CDR3 DNA reads as TGCAGCGCGCAGACAGAACCACCCTCAGAGCAGTACTTC. The rearrangement uses TRBV29-1 and TRBJ2-7, with D possibly being TRBD1 (5 bases). Germline-derived CDR1 and CDR2 are SQVTM and ANQGSEA. Trimming took 7 bases from V and 7 from J, leaving 20 bases between them. The CDR3 contains 13 residues.

V usage is TRBV19 and J usage is TRBJ2-2, with D maybe TRBD1 (5 bases). Trimming left V 5 bases short and J 4 bases short, with 14 bases between. The CDR3 consists of 15 residues. CDR1 and CDR2 (germline): LNHDA, SQIVND (reference sequence). CDR3 sequence: CASSPQGISTGELFF. DNA of the CDR3: TGTGCCAGTAGTCCGCAGGGAATAAGCACCGGGGAGCTGTTTTTT.